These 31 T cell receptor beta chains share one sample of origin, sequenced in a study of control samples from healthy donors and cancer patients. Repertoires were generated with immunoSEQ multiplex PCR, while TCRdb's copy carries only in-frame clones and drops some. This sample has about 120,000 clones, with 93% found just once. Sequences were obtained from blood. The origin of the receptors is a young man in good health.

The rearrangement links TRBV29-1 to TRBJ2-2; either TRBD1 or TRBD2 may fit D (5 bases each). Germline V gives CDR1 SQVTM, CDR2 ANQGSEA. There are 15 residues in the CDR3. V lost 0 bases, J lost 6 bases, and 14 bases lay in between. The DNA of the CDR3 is TGCAGCGTTGAAGAAGCCGGGGCCCCCGCCGGGGAGCTGTTTTTT. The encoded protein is CSVEEAGAPAGELFF.

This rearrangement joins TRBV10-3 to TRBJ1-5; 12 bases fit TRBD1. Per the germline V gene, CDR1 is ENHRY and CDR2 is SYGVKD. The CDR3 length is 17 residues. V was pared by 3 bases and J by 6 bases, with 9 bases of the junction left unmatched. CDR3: CAISDNPGQGAGQPQHF. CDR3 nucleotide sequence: TGTGCCATCAGTGACAACCCGGGACAGGGGGCTGGTCAGCCCCAGCATTTT.

The CDR3 region is CASSPRRTGGTATNEKLFF. CDR3 nucleotides: TGTGCCAGCTCACCAAGGAGAACAGGGGGAACTGCAACTAATGAAAAACTGTTTTTT. J is TRBJ1-4 and V is TRBV18; 8 bases align to TRBD1. Per germline, CDR1 KGHSH and CDR2 LQKENI. The CDR3 covers 19 residues. V shed 2 bases, J shed 0 bases, and the junction held 11 bases outside the gene matches.

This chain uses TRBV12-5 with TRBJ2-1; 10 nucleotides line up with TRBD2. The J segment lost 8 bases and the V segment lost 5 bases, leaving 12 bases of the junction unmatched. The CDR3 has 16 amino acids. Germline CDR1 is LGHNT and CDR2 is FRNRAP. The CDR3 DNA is TGTGCTAGTGGTCCCCCGTTCCTAGCGGGGGAATATGAGCAGTTCTTC. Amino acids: CASGPPFLAGEYEQFF.

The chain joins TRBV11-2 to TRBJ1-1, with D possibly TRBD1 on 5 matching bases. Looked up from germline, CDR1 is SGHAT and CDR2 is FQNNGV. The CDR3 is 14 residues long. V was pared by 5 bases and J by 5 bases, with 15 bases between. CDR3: CASSPRGGGTEAFF. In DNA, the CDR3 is TGTGCCAGCAGCCCCCGCGGGGGGGGGACTGAAGCTTTCTTT.

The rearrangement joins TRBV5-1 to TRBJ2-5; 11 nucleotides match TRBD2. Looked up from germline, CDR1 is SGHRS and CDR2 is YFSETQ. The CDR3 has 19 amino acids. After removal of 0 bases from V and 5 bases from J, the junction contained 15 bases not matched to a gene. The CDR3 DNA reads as TGCGCCAGCAGCTTGGAGTTGACTAGCGGGGTACCTACGCGGGAGACCCAGTACTTC. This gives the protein CASSLELTSGVPTRETQYF. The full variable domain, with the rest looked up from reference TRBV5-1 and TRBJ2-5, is KAGVTQTPRYLIKTRGQQVTLSCSPISGHRSVSWYQQTPGQGLQFLFEYFSETQRNKGNFPGRFSGRQFSNSRSEMNVSTLELGDSALYLCASSLELTSGVPTRETQYFGPGTRLLVL.

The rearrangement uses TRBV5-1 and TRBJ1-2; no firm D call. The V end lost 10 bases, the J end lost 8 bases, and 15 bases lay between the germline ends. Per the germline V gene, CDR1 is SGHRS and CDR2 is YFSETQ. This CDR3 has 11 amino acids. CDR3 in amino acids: CAVQSSSGYTF. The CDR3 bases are TGCGCCGTGCAGTCTTCTTCGGGCTACACCTTC.

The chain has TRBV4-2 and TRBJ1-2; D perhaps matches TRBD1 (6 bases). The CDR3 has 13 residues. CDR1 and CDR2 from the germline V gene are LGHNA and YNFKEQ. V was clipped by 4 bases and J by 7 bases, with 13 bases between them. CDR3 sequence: CASSPDSPGGYTF. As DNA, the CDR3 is TGTGCCAGCAGCCCGGACAGCCCTGGTGGCTACACCTTC.

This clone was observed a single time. The CDR3 DNA follows: TGTGCCAGCAGTGAAACCCTACGCTGGGAGACCCAGTACTTC. This translates into CASSETLRWETQYF. The chain employs TRBV2 and TRBJ2-5, with D unclear. V lost 2 bases and J 5 bases, leaving 12 bases between the germline ends. Germline V gene data show CDR1 as SNHLY and CDR2 as FYNNEI. The CDR3 consists of 14 residues. Combining the CDR3 with reference TRBV2 and TRBJ2-5 gives the whole variable domain EPEVTQTPSHQVTQMGQEVILRCVPISNHLYFYWYRQILGQKVEFLVSFYNNEISEKSEIFDDQFSVERPDGSNFTLKIRSTKLEDSAMYFCASSETLRWETQYFGPGTRLLVL.

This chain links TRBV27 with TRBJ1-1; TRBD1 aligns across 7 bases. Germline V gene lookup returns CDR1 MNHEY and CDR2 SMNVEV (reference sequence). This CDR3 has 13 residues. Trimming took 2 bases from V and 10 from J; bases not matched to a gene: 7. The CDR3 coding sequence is TGTGCCAGCAGTTTAAGGTCAGGGGGAGCAGCTTTCTTT. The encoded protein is CASSLRSGGAAFF.

The CDR3 bases are TGTGCCAGCAGTGAAGGGCTAGCGGGGGTCTATGAGCAGTTCTTC. It codes for CASSEGLAGVYEQFF. The rearrangement joins TRBV6-1 to TRBJ2-1; 10 bases align to TRBD2. V shed 1 base, J shed 8 bases, and the junction held 5 bases outside the gene matches. CDR1 and CDR2 (germline): MNHNS, SASEGT. The length of the CDR3 is 15 residues.

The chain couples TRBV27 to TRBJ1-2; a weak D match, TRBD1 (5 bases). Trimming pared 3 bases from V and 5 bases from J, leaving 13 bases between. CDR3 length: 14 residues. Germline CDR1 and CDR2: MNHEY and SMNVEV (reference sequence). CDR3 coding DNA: TGTGCCAGCAGTTTCTTGGGACCGAAATATGGCTACACCTTC. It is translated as CASSFLGPKYGYTF.

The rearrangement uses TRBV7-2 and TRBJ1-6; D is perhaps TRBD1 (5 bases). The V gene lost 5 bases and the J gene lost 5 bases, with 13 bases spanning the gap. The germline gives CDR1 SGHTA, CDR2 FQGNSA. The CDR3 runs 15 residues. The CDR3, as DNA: TGTGCCAGCAGCCCCGCGGGACGGAATAATTCACCCCTCCACTTT. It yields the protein CASSPAGRNNSPLHF.

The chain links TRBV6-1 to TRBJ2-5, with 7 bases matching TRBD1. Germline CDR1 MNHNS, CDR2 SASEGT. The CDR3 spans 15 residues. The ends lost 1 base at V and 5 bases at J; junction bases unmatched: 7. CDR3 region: CASSEERGRKETQYF. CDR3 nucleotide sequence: TGTGCCAGCAGTGAAGAAAGGGGGCGGAAGGAGACCCAGTACTTC.

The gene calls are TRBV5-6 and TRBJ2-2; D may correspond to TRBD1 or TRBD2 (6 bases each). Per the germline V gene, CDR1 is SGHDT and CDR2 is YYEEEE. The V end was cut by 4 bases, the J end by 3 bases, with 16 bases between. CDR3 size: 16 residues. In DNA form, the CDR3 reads TGTGCCAGCAGCCTGTCTGGGGGGCGGGACACCGGGGAGCTGTTTTTT. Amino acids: CASSLSGGRDTGELFF.

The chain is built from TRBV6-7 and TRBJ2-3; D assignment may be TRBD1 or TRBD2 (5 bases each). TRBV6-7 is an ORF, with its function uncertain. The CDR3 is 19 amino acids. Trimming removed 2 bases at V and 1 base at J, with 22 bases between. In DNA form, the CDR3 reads TGTGCCAGCAGTTACCCTAGGACCTCGGGGCGGAACTGCACAGATACGCAGTATTTT. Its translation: CASSYPRTSGRNCTDTQYF.

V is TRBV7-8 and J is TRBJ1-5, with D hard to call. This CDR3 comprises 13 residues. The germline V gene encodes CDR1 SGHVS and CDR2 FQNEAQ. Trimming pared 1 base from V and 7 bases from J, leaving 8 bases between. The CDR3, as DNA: TGTGCCAGCAGCTTAGGGTTCGGCCAGCCCCAGCATTTT. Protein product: CASSLGFGQPQHF.

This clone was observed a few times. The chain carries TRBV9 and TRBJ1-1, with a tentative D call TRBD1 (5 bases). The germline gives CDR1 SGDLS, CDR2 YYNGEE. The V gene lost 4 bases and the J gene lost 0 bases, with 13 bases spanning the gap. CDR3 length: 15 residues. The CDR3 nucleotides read TGTGCCAGCAGCTTGGGGGGGAAAATGAACACTGAAGCTTTCTTT. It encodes CASSLGGKMNTEAFF.

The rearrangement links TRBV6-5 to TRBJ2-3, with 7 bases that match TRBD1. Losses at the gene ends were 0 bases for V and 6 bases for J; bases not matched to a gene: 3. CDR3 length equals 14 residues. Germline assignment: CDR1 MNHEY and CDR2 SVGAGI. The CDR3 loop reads CASSYSTGIDTQYF. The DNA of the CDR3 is TGTGCCAGCAGTTACTCGACAGGGATCGATACGCAGTATTTT.

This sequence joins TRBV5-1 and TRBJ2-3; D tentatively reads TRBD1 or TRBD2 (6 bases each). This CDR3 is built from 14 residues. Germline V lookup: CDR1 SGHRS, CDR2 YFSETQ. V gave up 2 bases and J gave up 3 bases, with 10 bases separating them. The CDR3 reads CASSLEGGTDTQYF. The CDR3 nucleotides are TGCGCCAGCAGCTTAGAGGGGGGTACAGATACGCAGTATTTT.

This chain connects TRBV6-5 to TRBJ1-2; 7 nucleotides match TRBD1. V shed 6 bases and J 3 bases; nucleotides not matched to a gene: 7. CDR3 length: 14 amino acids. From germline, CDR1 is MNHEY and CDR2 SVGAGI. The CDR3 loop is CASSRGQIHYGYTF. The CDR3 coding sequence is TGTGCCAGCAGCCGGGGACAGATACACTATGGCTACACCTTC.

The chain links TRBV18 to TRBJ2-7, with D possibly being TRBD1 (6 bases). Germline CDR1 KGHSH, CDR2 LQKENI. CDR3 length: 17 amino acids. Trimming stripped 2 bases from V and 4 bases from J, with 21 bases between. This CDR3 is CASSPGYGDTSAYEQYF. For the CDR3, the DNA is TGTGCCAGCTCACCAGGGTATGGGGACACTTCAGCGTACGAGCAGTACTTC.

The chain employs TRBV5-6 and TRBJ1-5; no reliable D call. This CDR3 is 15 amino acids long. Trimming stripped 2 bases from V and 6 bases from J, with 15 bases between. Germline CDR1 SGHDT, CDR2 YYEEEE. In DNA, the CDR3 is TGTGCCAGCAGCTTCCCGGACCGCCCTACTCAGCCCCAGCATTTT. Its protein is CASSFPDRPTQPQHF.

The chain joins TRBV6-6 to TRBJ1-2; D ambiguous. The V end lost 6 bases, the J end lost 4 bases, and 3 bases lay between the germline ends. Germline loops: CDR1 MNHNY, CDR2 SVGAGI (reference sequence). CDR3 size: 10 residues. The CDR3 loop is CASRGYGYTF. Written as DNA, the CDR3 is TGTGCCAGCAGAGGCTATGGCTACACCTTC.

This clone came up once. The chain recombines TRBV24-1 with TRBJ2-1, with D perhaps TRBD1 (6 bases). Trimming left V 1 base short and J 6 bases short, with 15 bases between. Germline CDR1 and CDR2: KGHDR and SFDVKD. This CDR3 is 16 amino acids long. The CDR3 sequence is CATSDLKADSPNEQFF. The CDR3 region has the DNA TGTGCCACCAGTGATTTAAAAGCGGACAGCCCCAATGAGCAGTTCTTC.

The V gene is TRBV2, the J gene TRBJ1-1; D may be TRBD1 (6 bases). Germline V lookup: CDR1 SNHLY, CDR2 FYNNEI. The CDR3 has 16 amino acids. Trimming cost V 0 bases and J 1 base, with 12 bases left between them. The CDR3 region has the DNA TGTGCCAGCAGTGAAGCCCCAGGGGCAACGAACACTGAAGCTTTCTTT. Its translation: CASSEAPGATNTEAFF.

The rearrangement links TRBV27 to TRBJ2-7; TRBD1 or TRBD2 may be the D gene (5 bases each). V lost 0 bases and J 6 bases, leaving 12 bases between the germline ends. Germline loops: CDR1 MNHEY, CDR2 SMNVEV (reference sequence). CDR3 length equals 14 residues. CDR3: CASSLSSGAREQYF. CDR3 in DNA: TGTGCCAGCAGTTTATCTTCCGGGGCTCGCGAGCAGTACTTC.

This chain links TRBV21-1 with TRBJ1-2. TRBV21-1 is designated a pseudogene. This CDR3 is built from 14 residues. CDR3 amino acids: CASSKEGTAGGYTF. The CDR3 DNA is TGTGCCAGCAGCAAAGAGGGGACAGCGGGGGGCTACACCTTC.

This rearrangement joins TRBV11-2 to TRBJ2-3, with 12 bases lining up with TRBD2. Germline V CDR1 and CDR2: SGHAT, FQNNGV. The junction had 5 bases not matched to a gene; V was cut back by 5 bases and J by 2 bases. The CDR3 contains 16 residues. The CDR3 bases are TGTGCCAGCAGCCTCCTAGCGGGGGGGATCACAGATACGCAGTATTTT. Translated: CASSLLAGGITDTQYF.

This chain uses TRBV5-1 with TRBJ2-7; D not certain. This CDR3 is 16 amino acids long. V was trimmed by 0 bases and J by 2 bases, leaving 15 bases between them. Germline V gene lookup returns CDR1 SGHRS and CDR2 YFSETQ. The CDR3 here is CASSLEPASHPYEQYF. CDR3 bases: TGCGCCAGCAGCTTGGAGCCCGCGTCACACCCCTACGAGCAGTACTTC.

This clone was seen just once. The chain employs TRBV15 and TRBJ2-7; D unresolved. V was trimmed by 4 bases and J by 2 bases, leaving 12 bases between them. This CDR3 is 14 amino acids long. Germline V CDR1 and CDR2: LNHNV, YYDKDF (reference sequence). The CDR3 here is CATSTRTATYEQYV. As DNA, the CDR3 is TGTGCCACCAGCACCAGGACGGCCACCTACGAGCAGTACGTC.